The rows below give T cell receptor beta chains drawn from one sample of a study of blood T cell repertoires in COVID-19. Here immunoSEQ multiplex PCR was the method, and the copy in TCRdb shows in-frame clones only, minus some. The repertoire includes some 190,000 clones, around 88% of them detected once, and 1.5% sits in the top ten. Sequencing input: peripheral blood. All receptors derive from a man between 18 and 35 years old with active or convalescent COVID-19. Each CDR3 is given with its conserved first and last residue. D genes are given only for firm matches. Size tells how often a clone was seen (once, few, many) or the class of an expanded clone, and some rows leave it out.

v_gene,d_gene,abundance,j_gene,CDR3aa,CDR3nt
TRBV28,NA,NA,TRBJ2-5,CASSPMGGAGLETQYF,TGTGCCAGCAGTCCTATGGGGGGAGCCGGGCTGGAGACCCAGTACTTC
TRBV10-2,NA,few,TRBJ1-1,CASAGGRMNTEAFF,TGCGCCAGCGCGGGTGGGAGGATGAACACTGAAGCTTTCTTT
TRBV15,TRBD1,once,TRBJ1-4,CATSRLRQGQGEKLFF,TGTGCCACCAGCCGACTCCGACAGGGACAGGGAGAAAAACTGTTTTTT
TRBV12-3/TRBV12-4,NA,NA,TRBJ1-2,CASSLIGTSYTF,TGTGCCAGCAGTTTAATTGGCACGTCCTACACCTTC
TRBV3-1/TRBV3-2,TRBD1,NA,TRBJ1-2,CASSLGGSGGYTF,TGTGCCAGCAGCCTAGGGGGCTCGGGAGGGTACACCTTC
TRBV2,TRBD2,NA,TRBJ2-7,CASSFSSSGRYEQYF,TGTGCCAGCAGTTTCTCTTCTAGCGGGAGGTACGAGCAGTACTTC
TRBV9,NA,once,TRBJ2-7,CASSGRLDYEQYF,TGTGCCAGCAGCGGGCGACTCGATTACGAGCAGTACTTC
TRBV7-9,NA,once,TRBJ2-3,CASNFGGNTDTQYF,TGTGCCAGCAATTTCGGCGGGAACACAGATACGCAGTATTTT
TRBV7-9,NA,NA,TRBJ2-5,CASSSPTFAVQETQYF,TGTGCCAGCAGCTCCCCCACCTTTGCGGTCCAAGAGACCCAGTACTTC
TRBV27,TRBD1,NA,TRBJ1-2,CASSKTGFGYTF,TGTGCCAGCAGTAAGACAGGGTTTGGCTACACCTTC
TRBV7-2,NA,NA,TRBJ1-1,CASSFVGGEYTEAFF,TGTGCCAGCAGCTTCGTAGGGGGGGAGTACACTGAAGCTTTCTTT
TRBV19,TRBD1,NA,TRBJ2-1,CASSSPGQGLRDEQFF,TGTGCCAGTAGTTCCCCAGGACAGGGATTACGCGATGAGCAGTTCTTC
TRBV3-1/TRBV3-2,TRBD1,NA,TRBJ1-2,CASSGYGTGIYGYTF,TGTGCCAGCAGCGGCTACGGGACAGGGATCTATGGCTACACCTTC
TRBV5-1,NA,NA,TRBJ2-3,CASVRGSADTQYF,TGCGCCAGCGTTCGGGGGAGTGCAGATACGCAGTATTTT
TRBV10-3,TRBD2,NA,TRBJ2-7,CAIRTSGRDEQYF,TGTGCCATCAGGACTAGCGGGAGAGACGAGCAGTACTTC
TRBV6-5,TRBD1,few,TRBJ1-2,CASSPRQGRDGYTF,TGTGCCAGCAGTCCCAGACAGGGGAGGGATGGCTACACCTTC
TRBV5-6,NA,few,TRBJ1-1,CASSPRGRGIGSEAFF,TGTGCCAGCAGCCCCAGGGGTCGGGGCATTGGATCCGAGGCTTTCTTT
TRBV5-1,NA,NA,TRBJ2-1,CASSLDRQVHNEQFF,TGCGCCAGCAGCTTGGACAGACAAGTCCACAATGAGCAGTTCTTC
TRBV28,TRBD1,NA,TRBJ1-2,CASSFSVRGPKSYGYTF,TGTGCCAGCAGTTTTAGCGTCAGGGGGCCCAAATCCTATGGCTACACCTTC
TRBV28,TRBD1,once,TRBJ1-5,CASSFSRKNQGDRRNQLQHF,TGTGCCAGCAGTTTCTCCCGTAAAAACCAGGGGGATAGACGCAATCAGCTCCAGCATTTT
TRBV29-1,TRBD1,NA,TRBJ1-1,CSVRGQGNTEAFF,TGCAGCGTGAGGGGACAGGGAAACACTGAAGCTTTCTTT
TRBV11-3,TRBD2,NA,TRBJ2-1,CASSFSGSDEQFF,TGTGCCAGCAGCTTTAGCGGGAGCGATGAGCAGTTCTTC
TRBV5-1,NA,NA,TRBJ2-7,CASSFTSGAYEQYF,TGCGCCAGCAGCTTCACCTCAGGGGCCTACGAGCAGTACTTC
TRBV24-1,NA,NA,TRBJ1-2,CATSDLWQGGGYTF,TGTGCCACCAGTGATTTGTGGCAGGGAGGAGGCTACACCTTC
TRBV25-1,TRBD2,NA,TRBJ2-7,CASSAPGGSSYEQYF,TGTGCCAGCAGTGCCCCGGGGGGGAGCTCCTACGAGCAGTACTTC
TRBV30,NA,NA,TRBJ2-2,CAWKSKLLRTGELFF,TGTGCCTGGAAGTCAAAACTGCTAAGAACCGGGGAGCTGTTTTTT
TRBV19,TRBD2,NA,TRBJ2-7,CASSTLAESYEQYF,TGTGCCAGTAGTACCCTAGCGGAATCCTACGAGCAGTACTTC
TRBV5-6,TRBD1,NA,TRBJ2-2,CASSLATGGPGELFF,TGTGCCAGCAGCTTGGCGACAGGGGGCCCCGGGGAGCTGTTTTTT
TRBV27,NA,NA,TRBJ1-6,CASSFSEKLSPLHF,TGTGCCAGCAGTTTTAGTGAGAAGCTCTCACCCCTCCACTTT
TRBV4-1,TRBD2,NA,TRBJ2-1,CASSQDEGLAGDSKVF,TGCGCCAGCAGCCAAGATGAGGGACTAGCGGGGGATTCTAAAGTCTTC
TRBV7-2,NA,NA,TRBJ2-3,CASSLSVRDTQYF,TGTGCCAGCAGCTTATCGGTAAGAGATACGCAGTATTTT
TRBV19,TRBD2,NA,TRBJ2-3,CASSIRLAGVSTDTQYF,TGTGCCAGTAGTATAAGACTAGCGGGAGTTAGCACAGATACGCAGTATTTT
TRBV7-3,NA,NA,TRBJ2-1,CASSFSLGDNEQFF,TGTGCCAGCAGCTTTAGTCTAGGAGACAATGAGCAGTTCTTC
TRBV2,NA,NA,TRBJ1-4,CASSESRGIGKLFF,TGTGCCAGCAGTGAATCTAGGGGTATCGGAAAACTGTTTTTT
TRBV2,NA,NA,TRBJ1-6,CASNTARSSPLHF,TGTGCCAGCAACACCGCAAGGAGTTCACCCCTCCACTTT
TRBV10-3,TRBD1,NA,TRBJ1-3,CATTNRGTWGNTIYF,TGTGCCACAACAAACAGGGGAACGTGGGGAAACACCATATATTTT
TRBV24-1,TRBD1,few,TRBJ2-1,CATSDWGQGKQFF,TGTGCCACCAGTGATTGGGGACAGGGGAAACAGTTCTTC
TRBV20-1,TRBD1,NA,TRBJ2-7,CSASRTGGNSYEQYF,TGCAGTGCAAGTCGGACAGGGGGGAACTCCTACGAGCAGTACTTC
TRBV6-1,TRBD2,NA,TRBJ2-3,CASREKRGLAGGGTDTQYF,TGTGCCAGCAGAGAAAAAAGGGGACTAGCGGGAGGGGGGACAGATACGCAGTATTTT
TRBV6-5,NA,NA,TRBJ2-7,CASSLLGDEQYF,TGTGCCAGCAGTCTCCTCGGGGACGAGCAGTACTTC
TRBV19,NA,NA,TRBJ1-2,CASSMLVRGADPGYTF,TGTGCCAGTAGTATGTTGGTGCGGGGGGCAGACCCTGGCTACACCTTC
TRBV30,TRBD2,NA,TRBJ2-1,CAWVLAGLYNEQFF,TGTGCCTGGGTACTAGCGGGCCTCTACAATGAGCAGTTCTTC
TRBV4-1,TRBD2,once,TRBJ2-1,CASSQSGTSGVNEQFF,TGCGCCAGCAGCCAGTCTGGGACTAGCGGGGTCAATGAGCAGTTCTTC
TRBV27,NA,NA,TRBJ1-5,CASILAGRRGNQPQHF,TGTGCCAGCATCCTCGCGGGGCGCCGGGGCAATCAGCCCCAGCATTTT